These 7 T cell receptor beta chains came from one sample sequenced in a study of blood T cell repertoires in COVID-19. The data were produced by immunoSEQ multiplex PCR, yet TCRdb's version contains in-frame clones alone and is incomplete. This sample has about 200,000 clones, with 78% found just once. Material: peripheral blood. These receptors originate from a woman of 80 years or more with active or convalescent COVID-19.

The chain combines TRBV5-1 with TRBJ2-7; D uncertain. Germline CDR1 is SGHRS and CDR2 is YFSETQ. The V end lost 4 bases, the J end lost 10 bases, and 15 bases lay between the germline ends. The length of the CDR3 is 12 residues. CDR3 loop: CASSQEVTIQYF. For the CDR3, the DNA is TGCGCCAGCAGCCAGGAAGTCACAATACAGTACTTC. Drawing the rest from reference TRBV5-1 and TRBJ2-7, the complete variable domain is KAGVTQTPRYLIKTRGQQVTLSCSPISGHRSVSWYQQTPGQGLQFLFEYFSETQRNKGNFPGRFSGRQFSNSRSEMNVSTLELGDSALYLCASSQEVTIQYFGPGTRLTVT.

A note on this clone: The sample carries other DNA sequences with the same CDR3. This chain connects TRBV28 to TRBJ1-1; 9 bases line up with TRBD1. The germline CDR1 and CDR2 sequences are MDHEN and SYDVKM. The CDR3 length is 14 residues. Losses at the gene ends were 6 bases for V and 3 bases for J; bases not matched to a gene: 5. CDR3 region: CASSPGTGHTEAFF. The CDR3 nucleotides read TGTGCCAGCAGCCCAGGGACAGGGCACACTGAAGCTTTCTTT.

The chain employs TRBV9 and TRBJ1-1, with D perhaps matching TRBD1 (5 bases). V gave up 2 bases and J gave up 0 bases, with 14 bases separating them. Germline assignment: CDR1 SGDLS and CDR2 YYNGEE. The CDR3 sequence is 16 residues long. The CDR3 sequence is CASSVSTQVLNTEAFF. CDR3 in DNA: TGTGCCAGCAGCGTCTCCACACAGGTCCTGAACACTGAAGCTTTCTTT.

The chain has TRBV5-1 and TRBJ2-1; 12 nucleotides line up with TRBD1. Germline V lookup: CDR1 SGHRS, CDR2 YFSETQ. The CDR3 contains 16 residues. Trimming cost V 6 bases and J 10 bases; bases outside gene matches: 14. The DNA for the CDR3 is TGCGCCAGCACGCTCCGGCCGGGACAGGGGGCAAAGGAGCAGTTCTTC. The encoded protein is CASTLRPGQGAKEQFF.

In regard to this clone: One end of the junction varies from germline; a read error may be responsible. In nucleotides, the CDR3 is TGTGCCAGCTCACCAGGACGGGGAGCTGGGGTTTTATTC. This sequence encodes CASSPGRGAGVLF. V gene TRBV18 combines with J gene TRBJ2-6; D may be TRBD2 (5 bases). CDR1 is KGHSH, CDR2 LQKENI, per germline. CDR3 size: 13 residues.

V is TRBV11-3 and J is TRBJ2-1, with D possibly TRBD1 on 5 matching bases. Trimming took off 5 bases at V and 4 bases at J, with 12 bases between the two ends. The CDR3 length is 14 residues. Germline V gives CDR1 SGHNT, CDR2 YENEEA. In DNA, the CDR3 is TGTGCCAGCAGCCAGGGCAGCGAGTACAATGAGCAGTTCTTC. It yields the protein CASSQGSEYNEQFF.

V is TRBV28 and J is TRBJ2-3, with 8 bases identical to TRBD1. This CDR3 is built from 16 residues. Germline loops: CDR1 MDHEN, CDR2 SYDVKM. J lost 4 bases, V lost 3 bases, and 9 bases had no gene match. This CDR3 reads CASSFPSQGGADTQYF. The CDR3 DNA reads as TGTGCCAGCAGTTTCCCCTCACAGGGGGGAGCAGATACGCAGTATTTT.